This paragraph reports one T cell receptor beta chain. The antigen is not known. The data derive from a study of T cells in Graves' hyperthyroidism and ophthalmopathy. Researchers took RNA transcripts and amplified the TCR beta CDR3 regions from them. The HTBI primer set was used in a first-round RT-PCR of the TCR CDR3. TCRdb processed the multiplex PCR reads anew with MiXCR; each CDR3 protein has one entry. The repertoire holds around 800,000 distinct CDR3 sequences, with around 39% as singletons. Germline CDR1 is SGDLS and CDR2 is YYNGEE. Trimming took 4 bases from V and 5 from J, leaving 18 bases between them. The CDR3 runs to 16 residues. Uncontrolled infection, other autoimmune disease, pregnancy or lactation barred patients from enrollment. Findings of the study overall: Most thyroid clonotypes expanded above 0.001 appeared in blood too. Stable hyperthyroidism was separated from ophthalmopathy by a model based on 13 V-J features.

The sequence derives from a man aged 18 to 29 with Graves' hyperthyroidism. Sample: blood. The chain is built from TRBV9 and TRBJ1-4, with no clear D. In DNA form, the CDR3 reads TGTGCCAGCAGCCCGGGTTCCGGGGATTCGAATGAAAAACTGTTTTTT. Translation gives CASSPGSGDSNEKLFF. The full variable domain, in which reference TRBV9 and TRBJ1-4 provide the parts outside the CDR3, is DSGVTQTPKHLITATGQRVTLRCSPRSGDLSVYWYQQSLDQGLQFLIQYYNGEERAKGNILERFSAQQFPDLHSELNLSSLELGDSALYFCASSPGSGDSNEKLFFGSGTQLSVL.